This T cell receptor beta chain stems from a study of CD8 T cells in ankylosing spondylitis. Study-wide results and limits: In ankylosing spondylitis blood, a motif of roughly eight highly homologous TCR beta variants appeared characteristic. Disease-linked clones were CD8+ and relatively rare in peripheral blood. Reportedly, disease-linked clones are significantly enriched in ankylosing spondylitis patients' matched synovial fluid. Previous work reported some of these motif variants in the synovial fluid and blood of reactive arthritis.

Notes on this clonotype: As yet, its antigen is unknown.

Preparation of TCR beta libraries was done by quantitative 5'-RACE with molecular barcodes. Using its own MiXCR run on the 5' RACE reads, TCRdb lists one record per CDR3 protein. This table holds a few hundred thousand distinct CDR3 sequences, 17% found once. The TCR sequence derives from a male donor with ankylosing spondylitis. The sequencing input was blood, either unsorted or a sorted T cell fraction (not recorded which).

CDR3 nucleotides: TGCGCCAGCAGCTTGCAGGGTATGGGATCACCCCTCCACTTT. It yields the protein CASSLQGMGSPLHF. The V gene is TRBV5-1, the J gene TRBJ1-6; possibly TRBD1 for D (5 bases). The CDR3 is made up of 14 amino acids. Trimming removed 1 base from V and 10 bases from J, with 12 bases in between. Per germline, CDR1 SGHRS and CDR2 YFSETQ.